This entry concerns a single T cell receptor beta chain. This sample stems from a study of T cell responses to AZD1222 COVID-19 vaccine. Germline CDR1 reads MGHRA; CDR2 reads YSYEKL. V was cut by 4 bases and J by 2 bases, with 26 bases left in between. The CDR3 runs 20 residues. The protocol was immunoSEQ multiplex PCR, while the TCRdb copy is restricted to in-frame clones and leaves out a portion. The sample shows approximately 92,000 clones, about 91% of them seen only once. This receptor was obtained from an adult in good health. The rearrangement uses TRBV4-1 and TRBJ1-4, with TRBD1 as a possible D gene (5 bases). The sequencing used peripheral blood, collected on day 0 of AZD1222 vaccination. DNA of the CDR3: TGCGCCAGCAGCCGGGCGGCTGTGGACATAACGCGTAAGACTAATGAAAAACTGTTTTTT. This gives the protein CASSRAAVDITRKTNEKLFF.